The sequence of this T cell receptor beta chain was determined in a study of cytomegalovirus exposure and HLA in healthy donors. Study at large: As an earlier analysis found, some 170 million T cells yielded about 120 million unique TCR beta sequences.

This CDR3 is built from 14 residues. V trimming: 7 bases; J trimming: 8 bases; junction bases outside the gene matches: 15. Germline V gene sequence: CDR1 GTSNPN, CDR2 SVGIG (reference sequence). A multiplex PCR was run with 60 Vbeta primers and 13 Jbeta primers. The protocol was immunoSEQ multiplex PCR, while the TCRdb copy is restricted to in-frame clones and leaves out a portion. Of over 70,000 clones listed, about four fifths were seen once; the top ten hold about a third. The study, taken as a whole, reports: Sequencing likely produced, as an artifact, a cluster of highly shared sequence variants. A later analysis found that most CMV-associated TCR beta chains appeared HLA-restricted. The authors later found HLA-associated TCR beta chains more clonally expanded than equally common others.

To note about this clone: What it recognizes is unknown.

The V call is TRBV30, the J call TRBJ2-3, with 7 bases matching TRBD2. The clonotype comes from a man between 45 and 60 years old in good health and CMV-seropositive. The specimen sequenced was PBMCs. Here the CDR3 DNA reads TGTGCCTTCAGAGGCCCCGCGGGAGTTTCTACGCAGTATTTT. Translation: CAFRGPAGVSTQYF.